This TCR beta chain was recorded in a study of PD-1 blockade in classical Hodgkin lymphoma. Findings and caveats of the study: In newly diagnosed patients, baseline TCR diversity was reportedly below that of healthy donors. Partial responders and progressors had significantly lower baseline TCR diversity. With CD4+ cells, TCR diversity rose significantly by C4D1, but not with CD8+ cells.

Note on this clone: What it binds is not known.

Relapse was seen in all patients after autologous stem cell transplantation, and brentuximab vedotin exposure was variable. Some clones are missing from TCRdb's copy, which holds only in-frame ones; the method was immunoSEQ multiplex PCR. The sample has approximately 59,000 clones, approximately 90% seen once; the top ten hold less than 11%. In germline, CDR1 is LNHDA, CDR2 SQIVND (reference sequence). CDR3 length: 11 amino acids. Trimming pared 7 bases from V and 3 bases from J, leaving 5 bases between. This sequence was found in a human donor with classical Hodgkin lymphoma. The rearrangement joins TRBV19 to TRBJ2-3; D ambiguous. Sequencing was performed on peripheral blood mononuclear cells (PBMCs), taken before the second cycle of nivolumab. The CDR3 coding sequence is TGTGCCAGTAAAGATACAGATACGCAGTATTTT. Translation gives CASKDTDTQYF. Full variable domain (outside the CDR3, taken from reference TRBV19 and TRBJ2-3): DGGITQSPKYLFRKEGQNVTLSCEQNLNHDAMYWYRQDPGQGLRLIYYSQIVNDFQKGDIAEGYSVSREKKESFPLTVTSAQKNPTAFYLCASKDTDTQYFGPGTRLTVL.